This T cell receptor (beta chain) emerged from a study of CD8+ T cells in alopecia areata (dated 2018 in TCRdb). In terms of the full investigation: Treated patients were enrolled in an open-label pilot trial of oral tofacitinib, 5 to 10 mg twice daily, for moderate-to-severe alopecia areata. Patients received tofacitinib for 6 to 18 months and were then followed off drug for 6 months to check for delayed response and recurrence. RNA was obtained with the PAXgene miRNA kit for fixed scalp, the miRNeasy kit for PBMCs, and the RNeasy kit for mouse skin. Clonality in the scalp was compared among normal scalp (n=4), patchy alopecia areata scalp (n=8), and alopecia totalis/universalis scalp (n=8). Patients on tofacitinib were biopsied at baseline and after 4 and 24 weeks of treatment, and several of the patients also had a later scalp biopsy. On the human side, TCRbeta sequencing was run on scalp tissue and on sorted CD4+ and CD8+ peripheral blood T cells from healthy controls and from alopecia areata patients with either patchy or totalis/universalis disease. In both human patients and the C3H/HeJ mouse model, the study applied high-throughput TCRbeta sequencing to look at T cell clonal expansion in alopecia areata. Disease severity in treated patients was measured with the SALT score, which quantifies the percentage of affected scalp surface area. Amplification of TCRbeta CDR3 regions was done by immunoSEQ multiplex PCR using 35 Vbeta forward primers and 13 Jbeta reverse primers. On the study overall, not on this receptor specifically: Higher clonality and more expanded CD8+ clones were observed in lesional scalp than in normal scalp, particularly in alopecia totalis/universalis, a finding suggestive of antigenic drive. During tofacitinib treatment, many expanded lesional clones stuck around in both scalp and blood, and this persistence may partly explain why relapse happens after treatment is stopped. Tofacitinib significantly lowered scalp clonality and the number of expanded CD8+ clones among the top 100 scalp clones. The treated cohort was small, with a single nonresponder, so links between baseline CD8+ expansion and response need larger studies. Compared with mice, TCR sequences shared between patients were less clear, possibly partly because of HLA diversity across the patient population. Unlike mouse skin, where gammadelta T cells dominate, normal human skin contains resident alphabeta T cells that get sequenced too, which complicates analysis of the scalp TCR repertoire.

This specimen's treatment or condition label, interpreted: oral pan-JAK inhibitor, 5-10 mg twice daily. From alopecia areata patients, peripheral blood was collected along with lesional scalp punch biopsies. PBMCs were separated by density centrifugation and stained for CD3, CD4 and CD8, after which CD4+ and CD8+ T cells were sorted on a FACSAria. Deletion took 2 bases off V and 0 bases off J, with a span of 9 bases between the germline ends. The CDR3 contains 15 residues, cysteine and phenylalanine counted. Only the CDR3 region is kept as DNA, spanning 45 bases read in frame from base 1. CDR1 and CDR2 (MRHNA, SNTAGT) derive from the germline V gene. Details on this clone: The clone's antigen remains unknown. Base qualities are not at hand, and no much larger clone is one base apart.

Libraries came from the immunoSEQ multiplex PCR assay. RNA was extracted from all samples and reverse transcribed into cDNA as template for TCR sequencing. SuperScript III was used for first-strand cDNA synthesis, primed with a 2:1 mix of oligo-dT and random hexamers. A synthetic immune receptor repertoire was used to measure amplification bias, and any remaining bias was corrected computationally. Per the original workflow: Raw reads were preprocessed for error removal, and CDR3 was defined according to IMGT conventions as running from the conserved cysteine to phenylalanine. Clonality was computed as 1 minus the Shannon entropy, with the entropy normalized by log2 of the number of productive unique TCRs. Scalp TCRbeta sequences were cross-referenced with sorted blood CD4 and CD8 repertoires so that the CD4 or CD8 identity of scalp clones could be inferred. TCRdb took this table from immuneACCESS and kept in-frame rearrangements with V and J called. Such tables lack part of the clones; where checked against another copy, unresolved V genes explain under half of the gap, and the rest is unexplained. The V and J calls and clone size come from that table; D and trimming were worked out from the DNA. The sample table lists more than 150,000 clones, about 47% of them with a count of one. In total, the top ten clones hold around 9.1% of the sample.

This TCR was recovered from a human donor with alopecia areata. The source was CD8+ T cells sorted from blood, collected at week 52, from a patient treated with tofacitinib. This receptor chain uses TRBV6-4 and TRBJ2-3; confidence is insufficient to name the D gene. The nucleotides are TGTGCCAGCAGTGACCAGGCAGCTAGCACAGATACGCAGTATTTT. This codes for CASSDQAASTDTQYF.